This T cell receptor (beta chain) was documented in a study of blood T cells in healthy people across ages. As for the study in general: When template switching was applied, about one barcoded beta molecule was captured per two T cells. Findings and caveats of the study: Diversity was estimated from one million T cells, and these estimates were considered underestimates.

Through a sample-barcoded 5' primer and a J-beta primer mix, a second PCR was run for roughly 7 to 12 cycles. TCRdb ran MiXCR on the 5' RACE reads and lists one entry per CDR3 protein. The data contain 500,000 to 550,000 distinct CDR3 sequences, around 24% of them singletons. Per germline, CDR1 MNHEY and CDR2 SMNVEV (reference sequence). The CDR3 covers 14 residues. A remark on this clonotype: What it recognizes is unknown. At one end, the junction sequence differs from germline, possibly due to a read error.

Separately, the same data were catalogued under a study of T cells of mothers and their children.

Sequenced sample: blood. This TCR was sampled from a boy aged 10-17 years in good health. The genes are TRBV27 and TRBJ2-5, with 11 bases matching TRBD2. CDR3 DNA sequence: TGTGCCAGCAGTATCGGGACTAGCGGAGAGATCCAGTACTTC. The encoded protein is CASSIGTSGEIQYF.